These T cell receptor beta chains were read from a single sample in a study of technical replicates of blood from a few donors. Profiled with immunoSEQ multiplex PCR; TCRdb holds only in-frame clones, not every one. The repertoire includes tens of thousands of clones, roughly 88% of them detected once, and less than 5% sits in the top ten. The source material was PBMCs. The receptors stem from a human donor in good health. Some clones in this sample may be carry-over from other donors' samples. CDR3s include the opening cysteine and the closing phenylalanine or tryptophan. Fields, in order: clone size, V gene, D gene, J gene, CDR3 protein, CDR3 DNA. D genes are given only for firm matches. Where a row states a size, it is once, few, many or the class of an expanded clone; other rows omit it.

clone size: NA; V gene: TRBV18; D gene: NA; J gene: TRBJ2-2; CDR3 protein: CASSWTDTGELFF; CDR3 DNA: TGTGCCAGCTCATGGACAGACACCGGGGAGCTGTTTTTT
clone size: NA; V gene: TRBV5-4; D gene: TRBD1; J gene: TRBJ2-7; CDR3 protein: CASSFWSGGHYEQYF; CDR3 DNA: TGTGCCAGCAGCTTCTGGTCAGGGGGCCACTACGAGCAGTACTTC
clone size: NA; V gene: TRBV19; D gene: NA; J gene: TRBJ2-1; CDR3 protein: CASSISGAYNEQFF; CDR3 DNA: TGTGCCAGTAGTATCAGCGGAGCTTACAATGAGCAGTTCTTC
clone size: NA; V gene: TRBV5-4; D gene: NA; J gene: TRBJ2-7; CDR3 protein: CASSSQGYEQYF; CDR3 DNA: TGTGCCAGCAGCTCCCAGGGCTACGAGCAGTACTTC
clone size: NA; V gene: TRBV18; D gene: TRBD2; J gene: TRBJ2-1; CDR3 protein: CASSPAGTSWFGEQFF; CDR3 DNA: TGTGCCAGCTCACCGGCCGGGACTAGCTGGTTCGGTGAGCAGTTCTTC
clone size: few; V gene: TRBV29-1; D gene: NA; J gene: TRBJ1-1; CDR3 protein: CSVDTGEAFF; CDR3 DNA: TGCAGCGTTGATACAGGGGAAGCTTTCTTT
clone size: NA; V gene: TRBV5-4; D gene: TRBD2; J gene: TRBJ2-2; CDR3 protein: CASSFRLAGVTGELFF; CDR3 DNA: TGTGCCAGCAGCTTCCGACTAGCGGGAGTCACCGGGGAGCTGTTTTTT
clone size: NA; V gene: TRBV6-6; D gene: NA; J gene: TRBJ1-1; CDR3 protein: CASKGSARGRTEAFF; CDR3 DNA: TGTGCCAGCAAGGGGTCAGCCCGGGGGAGAACTGAAGCTTTCTTT
clone size: NA; V gene: TRBV7-2; D gene: TRBD2; J gene: TRBJ2-5; CDR3 protein: CASSYRLAGGLETQYF; CDR3 DNA: TGTGCCAGCAGCTACCGACTAGCGGGGGGGCTGGAGACCCAGTACTTC
clone size: NA; V gene: TRBV10-3; D gene: NA; J gene: TRBJ2-7; CDR3 protein: CAISGGSYEQYF; CDR3 DNA: TGTGCCATCAGTGGAGGATCCTACGAGCAGTACTTC
clone size: NA; V gene: TRBV18; D gene: TRBD1; J gene: TRBJ1-1; CDR3 protein: CASSLRDRGTEAFF; CDR3 DNA: TGTGCCAGCTCACTCCGGGACAGGGGGACTGAAGCTTTCTTT
clone size: NA; V gene: TRBV30; D gene: NA; J gene: TRBJ1-2; CDR3 protein: CVSSGGNYGYTF; CDR3 DNA: TGTGTTAGCTCGGGCGGGAACTATGGCTACACCTTC
clone size: NA; V gene: TRBV7-3; D gene: TRBD2; J gene: TRBJ2-6; CDR3 protein: CASSLNGATSGSLSGANVLTF; CDR3 DNA: TGTGCCAGCAGCTTAAACGGGGCGACTAGCGGAAGCCTCTCTGGGGCCAACGTCCTGACTTTC
clone size: NA; V gene: TRBV7-2; D gene: NA; J gene: TRBJ2-3; CDR3 protein: CASSHDRFTDTQYF; CDR3 DNA: TGTGCCAGCAGCCACGACAGGTTCACAGATACGCAGTATTTT
clone size: NA; V gene: TRBV7-3; D gene: NA; J gene: TRBJ1-2; CDR3 protein: CASSLMGLDRTTNYGYTF; CDR3 DNA: TGTGCCAGCAGCTTAATGGGTCTCGACAGGACCACTAACTATGGCTACACCTTC
clone size: NA; V gene: TRBV6-1; D gene: NA; J gene: TRBJ1-5; CDR3 protein: CASSDGGFNQPQHF; CDR3 DNA: TGTGCCAGCAGTGACGGCGGATTCAATCAGCCCCAGCATTTT
clone size: NA; V gene: TRBV15; D gene: NA; J gene: TRBJ2-5; CDR3 protein: CATSRDTIESLVGTQYF; CDR3 DNA: TGTGCCACCAGCAGAGATACCATAGAGTCCTTGGTCGGGACCCAGTACTTC
clone size: NA; V gene: TRBV19; D gene: NA; J gene: TRBJ2-2; CDR3 protein: CASSIYATTGELFF; CDR3 DNA: TGTGCCAGTAGTATCTACGCTACCACCGGGGAGCTGTTTTTT
clone size: NA; V gene: TRBV19; D gene: TRBD1; J gene: TRBJ2-7; CDR3 protein: CASSIGTGPYEQYF; CDR3 DNA: TGTGCCAGTAGTATAGGGACAGGGCCATACGAGCAGTACTTC
clone size: NA; V gene: TRBV7-9; D gene: NA; J gene: TRBJ2-5; CDR3 protein: CASSPEQGYETQYF; CDR3 DNA: TGTGCCAGCAGCCCCGAACAGGGCTACGAGACCCAGTACTTC
clone size: NA; V gene: TRBV6-1; D gene: NA; J gene: TRBJ1-3; CDR3 protein: CASSEWGPGNTIYF; CDR3 DNA: TGTGCCAGCAGTGAATGGGGGCCGGGAAACACCATATATTTT
clone size: NA; V gene: TRBV9; D gene: NA; J gene: TRBJ1-5; CDR3 protein: CASSVGFQGAQHF; CDR3 DNA: TGTGCCAGCAGCGTAGGTTTCCAGGGCGCCCAGCATTTT
clone size: NA; V gene: TRBV7-2; D gene: TRBD1; J gene: TRBJ1-2; CDR3 protein: CASSLRGQTNYGYTF; CDR3 DNA: TGTGCCAGCAGCTTACGGGGACAGACTAACTATGGCTACACCTTC
clone size: NA; V gene: TRBV7-9; D gene: NA; J gene: TRBJ2-7; CDR3 protein: CASSDPQGSYEQYF; CDR3 DNA: TGTGCCAGCAGCGACCCCCAGGGCTCCTACGAGCAGTACTTC
clone size: NA; V gene: TRBV5-6; D gene: TRBD2; J gene: TRBJ2-3; CDR3 protein: CASSPAGGRVDTQYF; CDR3 DNA: TGTGCCAGCAGCCCGGCGGGCGGGAGGGTGGATACGCAGTATTTT
clone size: few; V gene: TRBV5-6; D gene: NA; J gene: TRBJ1-2; CDR3 protein: CASSRNYGYTF; CDR3 DNA: TGTGCCAGCAGTCGGAACTATGGCTACACCTTC
clone size: NA; V gene: TRBV4-3; D gene: NA; J gene: TRBJ1-1; CDR3 protein: CASSQAPWNTEAFF; CDR3 DNA: TGCGCCAGCAGCCAGGCACCCTGGAACACTGAAGCTTTCTTT
clone size: NA; V gene: TRBV7-9; D gene: NA; J gene: TRBJ1-1; CDR3 protein: CASSLPPTGNTEAFF; CDR3 DNA: TGTGCCAGCAGCTTACCCCCGACAGGAAACACTGAAGCTTTCTTT
clone size: NA; V gene: TRBV7-2; D gene: TRBD2; J gene: TRBJ2-3; CDR3 protein: CASSLGAGGPDTQYF; CDR3 DNA: TGTGCCAGCAGCTTAGGGGCGGGAGGGCCAGATACGCAGTATTTT
clone size: few; V gene: TRBV4-3; D gene: TRBD1; J gene: TRBJ2-3; CDR3 protein: CASSPSWTGGPDTQYF; CDR3 DNA: TGCGCCAGCAGCCCTAGCTGGACAGGGGGTCCAGATACGCAGTATTTT
clone size: few; V gene: TRBV4-3; D gene: NA; J gene: TRBJ1-1; CDR3 protein: CASSHGRVKSEAFF; CDR3 DNA: TGCGCCAGCAGCCATGGCAGGGTGAAGTCTGAAGCTTTCTTT
clone size: NA; V gene: TRBV5-1; D gene: NA; J gene: TRBJ1-1; CDR3 protein: CASSWKQGHTEAFF; CDR3 DNA: TGCGCCAGCAGCTGGAAACAGGGACACACTGAAGCTTTCTTT
clone size: NA; V gene: TRBV9; D gene: TRBD1; J gene: TRBJ1-1; CDR3 protein: CASSAGGQGRTEAFF; CDR3 DNA: TGTGCCAGCAGCGCCGGGGGACAGGGGAGGACTGAAGCTTTCTTT
clone size: NA; V gene: TRBV15; D gene: NA; J gene: TRBJ2-5; CDR3 protein: CATSTDRRGAETQYF; CDR3 DNA: TGTGCCACCAGCACAGACCGGCGGGGCGCGGAGACCCAGTACTTC
clone size: NA; V gene: TRBV18; D gene: NA; J gene: TRBJ1-3; CDR3 protein: CASSPTTDSSGNTIYF; CDR3 DNA: TGTGCCAGCTCACCAACGACAGATAGCTCTGGAAACACCATATATTTT